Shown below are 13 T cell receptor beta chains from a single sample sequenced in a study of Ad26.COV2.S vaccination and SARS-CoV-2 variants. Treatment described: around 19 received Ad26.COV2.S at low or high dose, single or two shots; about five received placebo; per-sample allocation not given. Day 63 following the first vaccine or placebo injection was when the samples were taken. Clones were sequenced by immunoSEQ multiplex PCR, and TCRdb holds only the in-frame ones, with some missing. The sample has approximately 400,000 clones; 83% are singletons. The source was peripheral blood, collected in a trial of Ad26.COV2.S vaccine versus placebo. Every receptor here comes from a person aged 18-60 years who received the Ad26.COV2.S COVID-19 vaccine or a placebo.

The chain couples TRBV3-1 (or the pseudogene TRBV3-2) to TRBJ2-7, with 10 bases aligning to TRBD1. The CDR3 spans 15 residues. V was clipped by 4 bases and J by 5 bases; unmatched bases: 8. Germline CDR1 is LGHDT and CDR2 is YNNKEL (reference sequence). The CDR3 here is CASSRTGTGVHEQYF. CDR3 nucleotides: TGTGCCAGCAGCCGTACAGGGACAGGGGTCCACGAGCAGTACTTC.

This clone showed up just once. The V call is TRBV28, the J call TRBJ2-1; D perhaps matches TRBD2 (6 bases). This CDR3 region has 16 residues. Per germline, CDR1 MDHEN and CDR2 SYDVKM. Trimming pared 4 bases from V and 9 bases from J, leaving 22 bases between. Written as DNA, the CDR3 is TGTGCCAGCAGTTCACTTCCGGGACTCCAAGGCAGTGAGCAGTTCTTC. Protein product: CASSSLPGLQGSEQFF. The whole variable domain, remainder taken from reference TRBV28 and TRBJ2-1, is DVKVTQSSRYLVKRTGEKVFLECVQDMDHENMFWYRQDPGLGLRLIYFSYDVKMKEKGDIPEGYSVSREKKERFSLILESASTNQTSMYLCASSSLPGLQGSEQFFGPGTRLTVL.

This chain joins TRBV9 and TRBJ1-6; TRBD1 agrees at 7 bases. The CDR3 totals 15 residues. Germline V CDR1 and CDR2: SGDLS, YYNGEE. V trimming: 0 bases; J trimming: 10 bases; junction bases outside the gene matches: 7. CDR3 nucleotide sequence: TGTGCCAGCAGCGTAGCCGGGACAGAGGGGTCACCCCTCCACTTT. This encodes CASSVAGTEGSPLHF.

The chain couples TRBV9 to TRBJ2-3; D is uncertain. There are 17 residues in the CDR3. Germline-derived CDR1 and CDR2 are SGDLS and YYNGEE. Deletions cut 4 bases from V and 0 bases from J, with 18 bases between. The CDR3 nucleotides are TGTGCCAGCAGCTTAAGTCGGGCCGGTAGAAGCACAGATACGCAGTATTTT. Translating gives CASSLSRAGRSTDTQYF.

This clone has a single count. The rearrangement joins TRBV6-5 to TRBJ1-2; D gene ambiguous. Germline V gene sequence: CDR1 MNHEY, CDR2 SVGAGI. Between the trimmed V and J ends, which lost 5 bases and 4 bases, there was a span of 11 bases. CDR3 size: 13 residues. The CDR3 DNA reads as TGTGCCAGCAGTAGGCAAGCCCTCTATGGCTACACCTTC. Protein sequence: CASSRQALYGYTF.

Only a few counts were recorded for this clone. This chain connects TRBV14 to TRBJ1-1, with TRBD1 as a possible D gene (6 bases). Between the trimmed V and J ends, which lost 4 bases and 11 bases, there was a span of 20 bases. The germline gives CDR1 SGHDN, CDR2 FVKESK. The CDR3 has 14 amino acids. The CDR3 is CASSPGDIPRKAFF. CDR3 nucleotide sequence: TGTGCCAGCAGCCCTGGGGACATCCCACGGAAGGCTTTCTTT.

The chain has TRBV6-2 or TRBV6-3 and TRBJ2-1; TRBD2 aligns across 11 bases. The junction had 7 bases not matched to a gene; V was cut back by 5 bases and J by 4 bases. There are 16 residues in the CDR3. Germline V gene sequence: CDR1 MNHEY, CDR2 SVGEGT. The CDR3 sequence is CASSTIAGGPYNEQFF. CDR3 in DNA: TGTGCCAGCAGTACTATAGCGGGGGGGCCATACAATGAGCAGTTCTTC.

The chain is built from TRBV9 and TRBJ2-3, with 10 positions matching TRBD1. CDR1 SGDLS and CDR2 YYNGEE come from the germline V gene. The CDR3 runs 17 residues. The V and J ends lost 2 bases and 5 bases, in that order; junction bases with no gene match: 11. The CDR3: CASSVRRTGGRGDTQYF. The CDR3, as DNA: TGTGCCAGCAGCGTCCGACGGACAGGGGGTAGGGGAGATACGCAGTATTTT.

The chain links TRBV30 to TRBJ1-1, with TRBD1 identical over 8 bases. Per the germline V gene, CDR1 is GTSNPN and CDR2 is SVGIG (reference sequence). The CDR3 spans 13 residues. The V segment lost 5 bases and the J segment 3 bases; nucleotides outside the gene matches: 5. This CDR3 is CAWGQGGDTEAFF. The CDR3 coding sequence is TGTGCCTGGGGACAGGGTGGGGACACTGAAGCTTTCTTT.

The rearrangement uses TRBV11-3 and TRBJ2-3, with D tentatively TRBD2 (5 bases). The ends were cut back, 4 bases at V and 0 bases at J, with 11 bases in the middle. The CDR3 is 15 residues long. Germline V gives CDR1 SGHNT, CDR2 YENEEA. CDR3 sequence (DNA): TGTGCCAGCAGCTACCGGAGGTTGAGCACAGATACGCAGTATTTT. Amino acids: CASSYRRLSTDTQYF.

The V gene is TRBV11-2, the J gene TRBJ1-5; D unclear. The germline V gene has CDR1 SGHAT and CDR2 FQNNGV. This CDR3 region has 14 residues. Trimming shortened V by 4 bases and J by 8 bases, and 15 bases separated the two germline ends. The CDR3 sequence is CASSWTGGSEPQHF. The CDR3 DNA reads TGTGCCAGCAGCTGGACCGGAGGGAGTGAGCCCCAGCATTTT.

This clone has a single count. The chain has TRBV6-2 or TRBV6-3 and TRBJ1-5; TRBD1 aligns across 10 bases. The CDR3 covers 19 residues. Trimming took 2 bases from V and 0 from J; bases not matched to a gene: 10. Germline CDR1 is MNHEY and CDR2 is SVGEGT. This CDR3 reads CASSYRDRGRLYSNQPQHF. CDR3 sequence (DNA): TGTGCCAGCAGTTACAGGGACAGGGGCCGCCTATATAGCAATCAGCCCCAGCATTTT.

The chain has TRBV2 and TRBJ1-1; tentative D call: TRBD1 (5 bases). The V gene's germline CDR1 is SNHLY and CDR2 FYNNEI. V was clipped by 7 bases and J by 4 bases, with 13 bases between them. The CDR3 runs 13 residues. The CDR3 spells CASIGTFFTEAFF. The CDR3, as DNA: TGTGCCAGCATCGGGACTTTTTTCACTGAAGCTTTCTTT.